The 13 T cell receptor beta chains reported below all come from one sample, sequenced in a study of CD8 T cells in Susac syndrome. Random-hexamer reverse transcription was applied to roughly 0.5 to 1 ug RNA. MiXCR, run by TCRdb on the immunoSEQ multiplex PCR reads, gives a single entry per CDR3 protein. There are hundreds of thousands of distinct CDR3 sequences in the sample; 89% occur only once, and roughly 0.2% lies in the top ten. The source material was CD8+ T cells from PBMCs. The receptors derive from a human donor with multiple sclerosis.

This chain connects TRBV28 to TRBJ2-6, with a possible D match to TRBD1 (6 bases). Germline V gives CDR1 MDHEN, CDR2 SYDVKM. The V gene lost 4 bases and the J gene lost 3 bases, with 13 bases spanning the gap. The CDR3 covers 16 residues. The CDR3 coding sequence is TGTGCCAGCAGTTCCCATTACAGGGTTGGGGCCAACGTCCTGACTTTC. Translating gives CASSSHYRVGANVLTF.

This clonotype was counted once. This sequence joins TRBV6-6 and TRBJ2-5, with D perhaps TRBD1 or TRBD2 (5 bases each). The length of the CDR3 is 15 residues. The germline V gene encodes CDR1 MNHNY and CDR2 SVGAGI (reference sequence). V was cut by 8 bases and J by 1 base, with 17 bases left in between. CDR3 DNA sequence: TGTGCCAGCCGTTGGGGGACGGCTCCCCAAGAGACCCAGTACTTC. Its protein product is CASRWGTAPQETQYF.

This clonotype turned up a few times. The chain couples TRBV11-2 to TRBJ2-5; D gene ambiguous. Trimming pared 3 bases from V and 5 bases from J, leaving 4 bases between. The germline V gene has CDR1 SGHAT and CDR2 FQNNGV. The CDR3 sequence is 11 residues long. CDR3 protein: CASSFTETQYF. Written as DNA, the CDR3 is TGTGCCAGCAGCTTTACGGAGACCCAGTACTTC.

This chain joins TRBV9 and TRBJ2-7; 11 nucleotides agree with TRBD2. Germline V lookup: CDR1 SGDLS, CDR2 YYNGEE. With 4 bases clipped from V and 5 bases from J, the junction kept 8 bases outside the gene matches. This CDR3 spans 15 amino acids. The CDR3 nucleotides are TGTGCCAGCAGCCTTGGGACTAGCGGAGGACACGAGCAGTACTTC. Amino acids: CASSLGTSGGHEQYF.

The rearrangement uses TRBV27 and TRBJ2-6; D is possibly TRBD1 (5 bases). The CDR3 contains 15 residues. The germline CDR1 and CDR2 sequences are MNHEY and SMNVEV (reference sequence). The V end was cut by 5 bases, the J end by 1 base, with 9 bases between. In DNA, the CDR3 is TGTGCCAGCAGTCAGACAGCATCTGGGGCCAACGTCCTGACTTTC. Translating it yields CASSQTASGANVLTF.

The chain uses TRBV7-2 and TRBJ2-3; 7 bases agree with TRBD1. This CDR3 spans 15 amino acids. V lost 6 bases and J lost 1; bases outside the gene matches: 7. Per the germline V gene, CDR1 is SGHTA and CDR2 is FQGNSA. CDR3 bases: TGTGCCAGCAGTCCCTACAGGGGTGGCACAGATACGCAGTATTTT. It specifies CASSPYRGGTDTQYF.

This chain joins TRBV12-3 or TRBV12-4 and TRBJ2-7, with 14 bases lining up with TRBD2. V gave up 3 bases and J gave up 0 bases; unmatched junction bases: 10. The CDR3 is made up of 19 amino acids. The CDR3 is CASSFGLAGGPRSSYEQYF. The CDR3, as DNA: TGTGCCAGCAGTTTCGGACTAGCGGGAGGCCCAAGGAGCTCCTACGAGCAGTACTTC.

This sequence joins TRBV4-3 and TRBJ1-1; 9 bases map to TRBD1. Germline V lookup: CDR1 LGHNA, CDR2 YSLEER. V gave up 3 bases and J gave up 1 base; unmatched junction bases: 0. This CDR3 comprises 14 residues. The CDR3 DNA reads TGCGCCAGCAGCCAGGGACAGGGGAACACTGAAGCTTTCTTT. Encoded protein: CASSQGQGNTEAFF.

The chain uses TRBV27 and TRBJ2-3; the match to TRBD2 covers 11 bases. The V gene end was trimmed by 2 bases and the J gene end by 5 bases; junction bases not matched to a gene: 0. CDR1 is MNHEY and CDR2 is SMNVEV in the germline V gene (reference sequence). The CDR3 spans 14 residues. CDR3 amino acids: CASSLGTSGDTQYF. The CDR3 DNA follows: TGTGCCAGCAGTTTAGGGACTAGCGGAGATACGCAGTATTTT.

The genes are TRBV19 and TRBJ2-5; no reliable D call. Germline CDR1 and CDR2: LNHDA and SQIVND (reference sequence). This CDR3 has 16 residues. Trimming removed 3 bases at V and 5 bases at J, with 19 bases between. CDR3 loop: CASSIFGPERSETQYF. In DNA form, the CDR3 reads TGTGCCAGTAGTATTTTTGGACCGGAGAGATCGGAGACCCAGTACTTC.

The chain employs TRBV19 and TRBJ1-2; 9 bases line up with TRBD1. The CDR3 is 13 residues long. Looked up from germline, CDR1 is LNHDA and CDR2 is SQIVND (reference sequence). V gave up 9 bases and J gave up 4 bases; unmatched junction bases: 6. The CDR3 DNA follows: TGTGCCAGCAGTCCGGGACAGGGCTATGGCTACACCTTC. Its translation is CASSPGQGYGYTF.

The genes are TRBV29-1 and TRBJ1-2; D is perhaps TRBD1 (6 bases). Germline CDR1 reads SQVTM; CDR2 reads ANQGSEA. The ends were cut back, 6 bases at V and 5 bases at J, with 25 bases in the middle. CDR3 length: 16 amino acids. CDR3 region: CSVGGARDGEPYGYTF. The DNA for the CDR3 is TGCAGCGTGGGGGGCGCAAGGGACGGCGAACCGTATGGCTACACCTTC.

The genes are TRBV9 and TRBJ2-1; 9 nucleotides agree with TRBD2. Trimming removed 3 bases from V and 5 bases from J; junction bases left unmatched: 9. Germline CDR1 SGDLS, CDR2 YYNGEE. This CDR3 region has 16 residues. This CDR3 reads CASSAWASGVNNEQFF. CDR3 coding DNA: TGTGCCAGCAGCGCATGGGCTAGCGGGGTTAACAATGAGCAGTTCTTC.